These 15 T cell receptor beta chains were all obtained from the same sample, sequenced in a study of shared clonotypes between healthy human individuals. CD45RO-negative, CCR7-selected cells formed the naive CD8 fraction, which excluded terminally differentiated effector memory CD45RA+ cells. Only in-frame clones appear in the TCRdb table, and some are missing; sequencing was by immunoSEQ multiplex PCR. The sample includes about 2.1 million clones, just over 90% of them seen just once. The specimen sequenced was naive CD8+ T cells from PBMCs. The receptors derive from a man aged 18 to 29 in good health. Some clones in this sample may be carry-over from other donors' samples.

This sequence joins TRBV13 and TRBJ2-1, with D perhaps TRBD2 (5 bases). CDR1 is PRHDT and CDR2 is FYEKMQ in the germline V gene (reference sequence). CDR3 length equals 15 residues. V was cut by 4 bases and J by 0 bases, with 10 bases left in between. In nucleotides, the CDR3 is TGTGCCAGCAGCTACAAGCGGAGCTCCTACAATGAGCAGTTCTTC. This encodes CASSYKRSSYNEQFF. Together with reference TRBV13 and TRBJ2-1, the CDR3 gives the full variable domain: AAGVIQSPRHLIKEKRETATLKCYPIPRHDTVYWYQQGPGQDPQFLISFYEKMQSDKGSIPDRFSAQQFSDYHSELNMSSLELGDSALYFCASSYKRSSYNEQFFGPGTRLTVL.

The J gene is TRBJ2-3, the V gene TRBV11-2, with 9 positions matching TRBD1. Germline trimming cut 4 bases from V and 6 bases from J; bases unmatched to any gene: 17. Germline V gene lookup returns CDR1 SGHAT and CDR2 FQNNGV. This CDR3 has 18 amino acids. CDR3 in DNA: TGTGCCAGCAGCTCACCAGGAGGAGGACAGGGGATGTGGGATACGCAGTATTTT. It encodes CASSSPGGGQGMWDTQYF. The full variable domain, its missing parts supplied by reference TRBV11-2 and TRBJ2-3, is EAGVAQSPRYKIIEKRQSVAFWCNPISGHATLYWYQQILGQGPKLLIQFQNNGVVDDSQLPKDRFSAERLKGVDSTLKIQPAKLEDSAVYLCASSSPGGGQGMWDTQYFGPGTRLTVL.

About this clone: Other DNA sequences from this sample encode an identical CDR3 as well. The rearrangement joins TRBV7-9 to TRBJ2-7, with a possible D match to TRBD2 (5 bases). Looked up from germline, CDR1 is SEHNR and CDR2 is FQNEAQ (reference sequence). V dropped 5 bases and J dropped 5 bases, with 10 bases sitting between them. CDR3 size: 12 residues. Here the CDR3 DNA reads TGTGCCAGCAGCCTTGGACTGGACGAGCAGTACTTC. Translation gives CASSLGLDEQYF.

The chain links TRBV30 to TRBJ1-1, with TRBD1 identical over 8 bases. CDR3 size: 13 residues. CDR1 is GTSNPN and CDR2 is SVGIG in the germline V gene (reference sequence). V dropped 3 bases and J dropped 1; count of bases not matched to a gene: 1. CDR3 nucleotides: TGTGCCTGGAGAGGACAGGGGAACACTGAAGCTTTCTTT. Translated: CAWRGQGNTEAFF.

The CDR3 sequence: CASSPRTALNTEAFF. As DNA, the CDR3 is TGTGCCAGCAGTCCTCGGACAGCTCTGAACACTGAAGCTTTCTTT. This rearrangement joins TRBV27 to TRBJ1-1, with D perhaps TRBD1 (6 bases). There are 15 residues in the CDR3. CDR1 is MNHEY, CDR2 SMNVEV, per germline (reference sequence). V shed 5 bases and J shed 0 bases, with 13 bases lying between them.

The V call is TRBV6-5, the J call TRBJ2-1; 7 positions agree with TRBD2. With 2 bases clipped from V and 10 bases from J, the junction kept 5 bases outside the gene matches. CDR1 and CDR2 from the germline V gene are MNHEY and SVGAGI. This CDR3 region has 13 residues. CDR3 in amino acids: CASSYRQAGEQFF. CDR3 DNA sequence: TGTGCCAGCAGTTACCGCCAAGCGGGGGAGCAGTTCTTC.

V and J are TRBV11-3 and TRBJ1-2; D gene ambiguous. The CDR3 is 16 amino acids. Looked up from germline, CDR1 is SGHNT and CDR2 is YENEEA. V lost 1 base to trimming and J lost 0 bases, with 12 bases between them. CDR3: CASSLGPDNPNYGYTF. Written as DNA, the CDR3 is TGTGCCAGCAGCTTAGGGCCCGACAACCCTAACTATGGCTACACCTTC.

In its sample, this clone was seen once. The chain combines TRBV15 with TRBJ2-1; D is undetermined. Germline V lookup: CDR1 LNHNV, CDR2 YYDKDF (reference sequence). Trimming took 0 bases from V and 5 from J, leaving 11 bases between them. CDR3 length equals 15 residues. In nucleotides, the CDR3 is TGTGCCACCAGCAGAGATAAGACCGTAGACAATGAGCAGTTCTTC. Residues: CATSRDKTVDNEQFF.

J is TRBJ2-1 and V is TRBV6-1, with a weak D call TRBD1 (6 bases). The CDR3 is 16 residues long. CDR1 and CDR2 from the germline V gene are MNHNS and SASEGT. V gave up 4 bases and J gave up 5 bases, with 18 bases separating them. The CDR3 protein is CASSATGLTSDNEQFF. CDR3 nucleotides: TGTGCCAGCAGTGCAACAGGGTTGACGTCTGACAATGAGCAGTTCTTC.

This clone was seen only once. The same CDR3 is also encoded by other DNA sequences in this sample. CDR3 bases: TGCAGCGTAGCGGGGGAACAGTTCTTC. Its translation is CSVAGEQFF. The chain carries TRBV29-1 and TRBJ2-1; 8 positions match TRBD2. Germline CDR1 and CDR2: SQVTM and ANQGSEA. CDR3 length: 9 amino acids. J lost 13 bases, V lost 6 bases, and 2 bases had no gene match.

CDR3 DNA sequence: TGTGCCAGCAGCTCAGAGCCAGCGAATCTACCCAATGAGCAGTTCTTC. As protein: CASSSEPANLPNEQFF. V usage is TRBV7-7 and J usage is TRBJ2-1; D remains unclear. Trimming took 4 bases from V and 6 from J, leaving 19 bases between them. This CDR3 has 16 residues. Germline CDR1 SSHAT, CDR2 FNYEAQ (reference sequence).

The rearrangement joins TRBV5-1 to TRBJ2-7; D remains unclear. V shed 0 bases and J shed 2 bases, with 9 bases lying between them. Germline-derived CDR1 and CDR2 are SGHRS and YFSETQ. This CDR3 contains 14 residues. The CDR3 is CASSLGTFPYEQYF. The CDR3 DNA is TGCGCCAGCAGCTTGGGCACTTTCCCCTACGAGCAGTACTTC.

This clone was found once. The CDR3 nucleotides read TGTGCCAGCAGCTCGTACCGGACTAGCGGGAGGAATGAGCAGTTCTTC. As protein: CASSSYRTSGRNEQFF. The rearrangement joins TRBV7-2 to TRBJ2-1, with 14 positions matching TRBD2. This CDR3 region has 16 residues. Looked up from germline, CDR1 is SGHTA and CDR2 is FQGNSA. V lost 4 bases to trimming and J lost 7 bases; unmatched junction nucleotides: 6.

CDR3 DNA sequence: TGTGCCAGCAGTTTAGACAGGGCGGAAGAGACCCAGTACTTC. As protein: CASSLDRAEETQYF. This sequence joins TRBV28 and TRBJ2-5; the match to TRBD1 covers 7 bases. The germline gives CDR1 MDHEN, CDR2 SYDVKM. This CDR3 spans 14 amino acids. Trimming removed 2 bases from V and 3 bases from J; junction bases left unmatched: 3.

This chain connects TRBV6-1 to TRBJ2-7; TRBD1 or TRBD2 may be the D gene (7 bases each). V lost 9 bases to trimming and J lost 1 base, with 19 bases between them. CDR3 size: 15 residues. Germline V gene sequence: CDR1 MNHNS, CDR2 SASEGT. CDR3 amino acids: CARLQGRERSYEQYF. CDR3 bases: TGTGCCAGGCTACAGGGGCGGGAGAGGTCCTACGAGCAGTACTTC.